This T cell receptor beta chain is from a study of blood T cell repertoires in COVID-19. About the research overall: The United States, Italy and Spain supplied acute and convalescent COVID-19 samples. Sources were T cells, B-cell-depleted T cells, or PBMCs; the material itself was cDNA or gDNA.

Germline V lookup: CDR1 LNHDA, CDR2 SQIVND (reference sequence). CDR3 length equals 16 residues. The ends were cut back, 5 bases at V and 1 base at J, with 15 bases in the middle. Per the study methods: Amplification with reference gene primers provided the estimates of nucleated cell counts. Assay: immunoSEQ multiplex PCR; the TCRdb copy retains only in-frame clones and omits some. D and trimming come from the DNA, and the V and J calls and clone size come from that table. Altogether about 50,000 clones are present, about 84% being singletons, with the ten largest covering approximately 8.3%. The chain recombines TRBV19 with TRBJ1-3, with D unresolved. This TCR was sampled from a man between 60 and 75 years old with acute or convalescent COVID-19. Specimen: peripheral blood. The CDR3 region is CASSPWVAESGNTIYF. The CDR3 coding sequence is TGTGCCAGTAGTCCCTGGGTTGCGGAATCTGGAAACACCATATATTTT.